This passage covers 23 T cell receptor beta chains from one sample sequenced in a study of T cell responses to AZD1222 COVID-19 vaccine. Sequencing was performed with immunoSEQ multiplex PCR; in TCRdb, only in-frame clones are kept and a portion is missing. The top ten hold 6.5% to 9.5% of the sample, which has 95,000 to 130,000 clones, roughly 90% seen once. Sequencing used peripheral blood, obtained on day 0 of AZD1222 vaccination. These receptor sequences come from an adult in good health.

The rearrangement joins TRBV7-3 to TRBJ2-5; tentative D call: TRBD2 (5 bases). Germline assignment: CDR1 SGHTA and CDR2 FQGTGA. The length of the CDR3 is 13 residues. V was trimmed by 1 base and J by 5 bases, leaving 8 bases between them. CDR3: CASSLRRRETQYF. The CDR3 region has the DNA TGTGCCAGCAGCTTAAGAAGGAGGGAGACCCAGTACTTC.

This clone was detected once. The chain has TRBV11-1 and TRBJ1-1, with unresolved D. Germline V gene data show CDR1 as SGHAT and CDR2 as FQDESV (reference sequence). V lost 3 bases, J lost 3 bases, and 2 bases lay in between. The CDR3 is made up of 11 amino acids. The chain's CDR3 is CASSLYTEAFF. The CDR3 bases are TGTGCCAGCAGCTTGTACACTGAAGCTTTCTTT.

The chain has TRBV7-6 and TRBJ1-5; D not resolved. The V end was cut by 0 bases, the J end by 3 bases, with 12 bases between. This CDR3 has 16 amino acids. Germline CDR1 SGHVS, CDR2 FNYEAQ. The CDR3 loop reads CASSLAPAGDNQPQHF. The CDR3, as DNA: TGTGCCAGCAGCTTAGCGCCGGCAGGTGACAATCAGCCCCAGCATTTT.

The chain joins TRBV30 to TRBJ1-1; 7 bases are shared with TRBD1. The CDR3 loop spans 12 amino acids. J gave up 6 bases and V 1 base, and 2 bases lay outside the gene matches. Germline-derived CDR1 and CDR2 are GTSNPN and SVGIG (reference sequence). The CDR3 DNA follows: TGTGCCTGGAGTGAAACAGGGGCTGAAGCTTTCTTT. Its protein product is CAWSETGAEAFF.

The CDR3 sequence is CASSGTGYSNQPQHF. CDR3 DNA: TGTGCCAGCAGTGGGACAGGGTACAGCAATCAGCCCCAGCATTTT. The rearrangement uses TRBV28 and TRBJ1-5; 9 nucleotides match TRBD1. Trimming cost V 5 bases and J 1 base; bases outside gene matches: 3. Germline values: CDR1 MDHEN, CDR2 SYDVKM. The CDR3 sequence is 15 residues long. Full variable domain (rest looked up from reference TRBV28 and TRBJ1-5): DVKVTQSSRYLVKRTGEKVFLECVQDMDHENMFWYRQDPGLGLRLIYFSYDVKMKEKGDIPEGYSVSREKKERFSLILESASTNQTSMYLCASSGTGYSNQPQHFGDGTRLSIL.

J is TRBJ1-4 and V is TRBV4-1; D gene unclear. V lost 0 bases and J 8 bases, leaving 16 bases between the germline ends. The length of the CDR3 is 16 residues. CDR1 and CDR2 from the germline V gene are MGHRA and YSYEKL. CDR3 nucleotide sequence: TGCGCCAGCAGCCAAGACTCCCCTTTTCTAGGGGAAAAACTGTTTTTT. It translates to CASSQDSPFLGEKLFF.

The chain is built from TRBV9 and TRBJ2-1; TRBD1 aligns across 8 bases. The CDR3 is 16 amino acids. Per germline, CDR1 SGDLS and CDR2 YYNGEE. Trimming cost V 0 bases and J 4 bases; bases outside gene matches: 6. This CDR3 reads CASSVVSTGGYNEQFF. The CDR3 DNA reads as TGTGCCAGCAGCGTAGTTTCCACAGGGGGGTACAATGAGCAGTTCTTC.

CDR3 protein: CAGRQGPTKEKLFF. As DNA, the CDR3 is TGTGCCGGCCGACAGGGGCCGACTAAGGAAAAACTGTTTTTT. The chain has TRBV21-1 and TRBJ1-4; the table's D call of TRBD1 was not tested on the DNA. TRBV21-1 has pseudogene status. This CDR3 contains 14 residues.

The gene calls are TRBV9 and TRBJ2-6; perhaps TRBD1 as D (6 bases). V shed 3 bases and J shed 1 base, with 8 bases lying between them. The length of the CDR3 is 15 residues. Germline values: CDR1 SGDLS, CDR2 YYNGEE. This CDR3 is CASSERGSGANVLTF. CDR3 in DNA: TGTGCCAGCAGCGAAAGGGGGTCTGGGGCCAACGTCCTGACTTTC.

The rearrangement uses TRBV5-4 and TRBJ2-5; 9 bases fit TRBD2. The CDR3 covers 19 residues. The germline CDR1 and CDR2 sequences are SGHNT and YYREEE (reference sequence). Trimming at V came to 4 bases and at J to 0 bases, leaving 16 bases not matched to a gene. The CDR3, as DNA: TGTGCCAGCAGCCCAATACCCAGCGGGGGGCCTACGTACCAAGAGACCCAGTACTTC. Translated, it gives CASSPIPSGGPTYQETQYF.

The chain carries TRBV3-1 (or the pseudogene TRBV3-2) and TRBJ1-5; 7 bases line up with TRBD1. The V gene end was trimmed by 1 base and the J gene end by 5 bases; junction bases not matched to a gene: 2. Per germline, CDR1 LGHDT and CDR2 YNNKEL (reference sequence). The CDR3 covers 14 residues. Written as DNA, the CDR3 is TGTGCCAGCAGCCAAGGGGACAGATATCAGCCCCAGCATTTT. Protein product: CASSQGDRYQPQHF.

The chain couples TRBV6-5 to TRBJ2-7; D call uncertain. This CDR3 is 11 amino acids long. Germline V lookup: CDR1 MNHEY, CDR2 SVGAGI. The V and J ends lost 10 bases and 4 bases respectively, with 11 bases between them. CDR3 region: CATSQEYEQYF. CDR3 sequence (DNA): TGTGCCACCTCACAAGAATACGAGCAGTACTTC.

The rearrangement uses TRBV20-1 and TRBJ1-4, with 7 bases identical to TRBD1. Germline loops: CDR1 DFQATT, CDR2 SNEGSKA (reference sequence). This CDR3 region has 11 residues. The CDR3: CSGTEEEKLFF. CDR3 in DNA: TGCAGCGGGACAGAAGAAGAAAAACTGTTTTTT.

The genes are TRBV3-1 (or the pseudogene TRBV3-2) and TRBJ1-1, with D unclear. V was pared by 0 bases and J by 0 bases, with 14 bases between. Germline V gene data show CDR1 as LGHDT and CDR2 as YNNKEL (reference sequence). The CDR3 runs 17 residues. CDR3 bases: TGTGCCAGCAGCCAAGATATAGTTCTATGGGTGAACACTGAAGCTTTCTTT. Encoded protein: CASSQDIVLWVNTEAFF.

This chain connects TRBV6-5 to TRBJ1-2, with 10 positions matching TRBD1. The CDR3 covers 14 residues. J lost 4 bases, V lost 6 bases, and 5 bases had no gene match. CDR1 and CDR2 (germline): MNHEY, SVGAGI. Written as DNA, the CDR3 is TGTGCCAGCAGATCGGGACAGGGGTTCTATGGCTACACCTTC. It encodes CASRSGQGFYGYTF.

This clone was found once. The V call is TRBV5-4, the J call TRBJ1-1, with 7 nucleotides matching TRBD1. With 3 bases clipped from V and 0 bases from J, the junction kept 5 bases outside the gene matches. CDR1 and CDR2 (germline): SGHNT, YYREEE (reference sequence). This CDR3 has 15 residues. The CDR3 region has the DNA TGTGCCAGCAGCTCGGGACAGTCCATGAACACTGAAGCTTTCTTT. Its protein product is CASSSGQSMNTEAFF.

J is TRBJ2-7 and V is TRBV5-1, with TRBD1 matching 7 bases. The CDR3 has 13 residues. V gave up 3 bases and J gave up 6 bases; unmatched junction bases: 6. Germline CDR1 and CDR2: SGHRS and YFSETQ. CDR3 in DNA: TGCGCCAGCAGCTCTCAAGGGGGCGCCGAGCAGTACTTC. Protein product: CASSSQGGAEQYF.

J is TRBJ2-7 and V is TRBV7-8; D is undetermined. This CDR3 spans 12 amino acids. Trimming cost V 3 bases and J 12 bases, with 15 bases left between them. Germline CDR1 and CDR2: SGHVS and FQNEAQ. Here the CDR3 reads CASSFPATPGYF. As DNA, the CDR3 is TGTGCCAGCAGCTTTCCAGCCACCCCGGGGTACTTC.

The chain has TRBV11-2 and TRBJ2-7, with 8 bases matching TRBD1. This CDR3 region has 14 residues. Germline CDR1 SGHAT, CDR2 FQNNGV. V shed 2 bases and J 5 bases; nucleotides not matched to a gene: 5. The CDR3 is CASSLRRTGNEQYF. The DNA of the CDR3 is TGTGCCAGCAGCTTACGAAGGACAGGGAACGAGCAGTACTTC.

J is TRBJ2-2 and V is TRBV4-1, with D uncertain. The V and J ends lost 1 base and 6 bases respectively, with 15 bases between them. The CDR3 runs 16 residues. CDR1 and CDR2 from the germline V gene are MGHRA and YSYEKL. Written as DNA, the CDR3 is TGCGCCAGCAGCCAAGTTCCGCCTCAGAAGGCCGGGGAGCTGTTTTTT. It encodes CASSQVPPQKAGELFF.

This rearrangement joins TRBV5-1 to TRBJ1-5; TRBD1 might be the D (6 bases). This CDR3 spans 16 amino acids. The V gene lost 0 bases and the J gene lost 1 base, with 11 bases spanning the gap. The germline CDR1 and CDR2 sequences are SGHRS and YFSETQ. CDR3 DNA sequence: TGCGCCAGCAGCTTGGGGGGGCCAGGGAGCAATCAGCCCCAGCATTTT. It yields the protein CASSLGGPGSNQPQHF.

The chain recombines TRBV2 with TRBJ1-5; D possibly corresponds to TRBD1 (5 bases). This CDR3 is built from 18 residues. V lost 3 bases, J lost 4 bases, and 22 bases lay in between. Germline V gene data show CDR1 as SNHLY and CDR2 as FYNNEI. CDR3 DNA: TGTGCCAGCAGTGATGCCCCAGGGTTTTCCGACCAAAATCAGCCCCAGCATTTT. Its translation is CASSDAPGFSDQNQPQHF.

This clone was seen once. The chain couples TRBV14 to TRBJ1-1, with 7 bases aligning to TRBD1. Germline lookup yields CDR1 SGHDN and CDR2 FVKESK. The CDR3 totals 16 residues. The V gene end was trimmed by 0 bases and the J gene end by 11 bases; junction bases not matched to a gene: 15. The CDR3 is CASSQELGTDPIDAFF. The CDR3 nucleotides read TGTGCCAGCAGCCAAGAGCTTGGGACAGATCCAATTGACGCTTTCTTT. Full variable domain (rest looked up from reference TRBV14 and TRBJ1-1): EAGVTQFPSHSVIEKGQTVTLRCDPISGHDNLYWYRRVMGKEIKFLLHFVKESKQDESGMPNNRFLAERTGGTYSTLKVQPAELEDSGVYFCASSQELGTDPIDAFFGQGTRLTVV.